The T cell receptor (beta chain) under discussion was sequenced for a study of blood T cell repertoires in COVID-19. Background on the study: From the United States, Italy and Spain came samples of acute and convalescent COVID-19. T cells, B-cell-depleted T cells, or PBMCs supplied cDNA or gDNA.

Original methodology: For nucleated cells, counts were estimated from reference gene primer amplification. Clones were sequenced by immunoSEQ multiplex PCR, and TCRdb holds only the in-frame ones, with some missing. Clonal size and the V and J genes are those of that table, whereas D and trimming came from the DNA. The sample lists 200,000 to 300,000 clones; 70% to 90% were seen once. The germline V gene encodes CDR1 MNHEY and CDR2 SVGAGI. This CDR3 spans 14 amino acids. Between the trimmed V and J ends, which lost 5 bases and 0 bases, there was a span of 10 bases. Source material: peripheral blood. The receptor was isolated from a woman in her forties who had recovered from COVID-19. V gene TRBV6-5 combines with J gene TRBJ1-1; tentative D call: TRBD1 (6 bases). The CDR3 region has the DNA TGTGCCAGCAGTCGACAGGCCATGAACACTGAAGCTTTCTTT. This encodes CASSRQAMNTEAFF.